A selection of T cell receptor beta chains follows, all from one sample in a study of blood T cell repertoires in COVID-19. Generated by immunoSEQ multiplex PCR, the TCRdb table keeps only in-frame clones and is missing some. Of nearly 80,000 clones in the sample, 80% to 85% were seen once. Sequencing was performed on peripheral blood. These receptors were collected from a woman in her seventies with acute or convalescent COVID-19. CDR3s include the opening cysteine and the closing phenylalanine or tryptophan. D genes are given only for firm matches. Size is omitted from some rows. Given values are once, few, many or a class for expanded clones.

d_call: NA; j_call: TRBJ1-1; v_call: TRBV29-1; clone_size: NA; cdr3_nt: TGCAGCGTTCACTTGGGGGGGAACACTGAAGCTTTCTTT; cdr3_aa: CSVHLGGNTEAFF
d_call: NA; j_call: TRBJ1-2; v_call: TRBV18; clone_size: medium-sized; cdr3_nt: TGTGCCAGCTCACCGACGGGACCAGGGGATGGCTACACCTTC; cdr3_aa: CASSPTGPGDGYTF
d_call: NA; j_call: TRBJ1-1; v_call: TRBV7-6; clone_size: NA; cdr3_nt: TGTGCCAGCAGCTCCAGACGGGGAGGCTCGAACACTGAAGCTTTCTTT; cdr3_aa: CASSSRRGGSNTEAFF
d_call: NA; j_call: TRBJ1-4; v_call: TRBV14; clone_size: NA; cdr3_nt: TGTGCCAGCAGCCAAGATAGGGAGGGGCCGTCTAATGAAAAACTGTTTTTT; cdr3_aa: CASSQDREGPSNEKLFF
d_call: TRBD1; j_call: TRBJ1-4; v_call: TRBV9; clone_size: NA; cdr3_nt: TGTGCCAGCCCTCGGGACAGGGTAACTAATGAAAAACTGTTTTTT; cdr3_aa: CASPRDRVTNEKLFF
d_call: NA; j_call: TRBJ1-2; v_call: TRBV14; clone_size: NA; cdr3_nt: TGTGCCAGCAGCCTCGTAGTGGGGACAGGCTACACCTTC; cdr3_aa: CASSLVVGTGYTF
d_call: TRBD2; j_call: TRBJ2-1; v_call: TRBV5-1; clone_size: NA; cdr3_nt: TGCGCCAGCAGCCGCGAGGGGGCGGGAGGGAAGTACAATGAGCAGTTCTTC; cdr3_aa: CASSREGAGGKYNEQFF
d_call: TRBD1; j_call: TRBJ2-2; v_call: TRBV2; clone_size: NA; cdr3_nt: TGTGCCAGCAGTCCCCCGGGACAGGGATACACCGGGGAGCTGTTTTTT; cdr3_aa: CASSPPGQGYTGELFF
d_call: NA; j_call: TRBJ1-1; v_call: TRBV12-3/TRBV12-4; clone_size: NA; cdr3_nt: TGTGCCAGCAGGAGGGACACTGAAGCTTTCTTT; cdr3_aa: CASRRDTEAFF
d_call: NA; j_call: TRBJ1-6; v_call: TRBV19; clone_size: once; cdr3_nt: TGTGCCAGTAGTCCCTCCAGGTCGAGCTCCTATAATTCACCCCTCCACTTT; cdr3_aa: CASSPSRSSSYNSPLHF
d_call: TRBD1; j_call: TRBJ1-1; v_call: TRBV6-2/TRBV6-3; clone_size: NA; cdr3_nt: TGTGCCAGCAGTCTTGGGACAGGTGAAGCTTTCTTT; cdr3_aa: CASSLGTGEAFF
d_call: TRBD1; j_call: TRBJ1-1; v_call: TRBV18; clone_size: once; cdr3_nt: TGTGCCAGCTCAAGACAGAGGACAGGGCTGAACACTGAAGCTTTCTTT; cdr3_aa: CASSRQRTGLNTEAFF
d_call: NA; j_call: TRBJ1-5; v_call: TRBV5-5; clone_size: once; cdr3_nt: TGTGCCAGCAGCTGGGATCTTTCGGGAGGGCAGGGTCAGCCCCAGCATTTT; cdr3_aa: CASSWDLSGGQGQPQHF
d_call: NA; j_call: TRBJ1-5; v_call: TRBV3-1/TRBV3-2; clone_size: NA; cdr3_nt: TGTGCCAGCTCCAGATCTGTATATAGCAATCAGCCCCAGCATTTT; cdr3_aa: CASSRSVYSNQPQHF
d_call: NA; j_call: TRBJ2-3; v_call: TRBV19; clone_size: NA; cdr3_nt: TGTGCCAGTAGTATTGTGCCCACAGGTACGCAGTATTTT; cdr3_aa: CASSIVPTGTQYF
d_call: TRBD1; j_call: TRBJ1-2; v_call: TRBV6-5; clone_size: few; cdr3_nt: TGTGCCAGCAGTTACTCGGACAGGGCTGGAGGCTACACCTTC; cdr3_aa: CASSYSDRAGGYTF
d_call: NA; j_call: TRBJ2-7; v_call: TRBV6-6; clone_size: many; cdr3_nt: TGTGCCACTATGGACGCAGGAACTAGCTCCTACGAGCAGTACTTC; cdr3_aa: CATMDAGTSSYEQYF
d_call: TRBD1; j_call: TRBJ2-7; v_call: TRBV2; clone_size: NA; cdr3_nt: TGTGCCAGCAAACCGGGACAGAGCTCCTACGAGCAGTACTTC; cdr3_aa: CASKPGQSSYEQYF
d_call: TRBD1; j_call: TRBJ2-5; v_call: TRBV29-1; clone_size: many; cdr3_nt: TGCAGCGCAAACAGGGGGTTGGAGGGGACCCAGTACTTC; cdr3_aa: CSANRGLEGTQYF
d_call: TRBD2; j_call: TRBJ2-3; v_call: TRBV7-2; clone_size: NA; cdr3_nt: TGTGCCAGCAGCAAGGGACTAGCGGGTACAGATACGCAGTATTTT; cdr3_aa: CASSKGLAGTDTQYF
d_call: TRBD1; j_call: TRBJ2-7; v_call: TRBV27; clone_size: NA; cdr3_nt: TGTGCCAGCAGTCCCCTCACCCATTCCGGGACAGGGGACGGCGAGCAGTACTTC; cdr3_aa: CASSPLTHSGTGDGEQYF
d_call: NA; j_call: TRBJ1-1; v_call: TRBV27; clone_size: NA; cdr3_nt: TGTGCCAGCAGCAGGACAGAGAACACTGAAGCTTTCTTT; cdr3_aa: CASSRTENTEAFF
d_call: NA; j_call: TRBJ1-4; v_call: TRBV6-5; clone_size: NA; cdr3_nt: TGTGCCAGCGCCCAGCCAGGATCAACTAATGAAAAACTGTTTTTT; cdr3_aa: CASAQPGSTNEKLFF
d_call: NA; j_call: TRBJ2-3; v_call: TRBV2; clone_size: NA; cdr3_nt: TGTGCCAGCACGGGTAGGCAGTTCACAGATACGCAGTATTTT; cdr3_aa: CASTGRQFTDTQYF
d_call: NA; j_call: TRBJ2-3; v_call: TRBV7-3; clone_size: NA; cdr3_nt: TGTGCCAGCAGCTTAAAGCCAGGGGATACGCAGTATTTT; cdr3_aa: CASSLKPGDTQYF
d_call: NA; j_call: TRBJ1-3; v_call: TRBV6-5; clone_size: NA; cdr3_nt: TGTGCCAGCACAACAGACTCTGGAAACACCATATATTTT; cdr3_aa: CASTTDSGNTIYF
d_call: NA; j_call: TRBJ2-6; v_call: TRBV6-2/TRBV6-3; clone_size: NA; cdr3_nt: TGTGCCAGCAGTTATAGGGAGTCTGGGGCCAACGTCCTGACTTTC; cdr3_aa: CASSYRESGANVLTF
d_call: NA; j_call: TRBJ1-3; v_call: TRBV6-6; clone_size: NA; cdr3_nt: TGTGCCAGCAGACCGGATGGGGGCCCCACTGGAAACACCATATATTTT; cdr3_aa: CASRPDGGPTGNTIYF
d_call: TRBD2; j_call: TRBJ2-7; v_call: TRBV19; clone_size: NA; cdr3_nt: TGTGCCAGTAGCGGACTAGCGGGAGCCGCCCTCTACGAGCAGTACTTC; cdr3_aa: CASSGLAGAALYEQYF
d_call: NA; j_call: TRBJ2-2; v_call: TRBV18; clone_size: NA; cdr3_nt: TGTGCCAGCTGGAGGGGCACGCCCGCCGGGGAGCTGTTTTTT; cdr3_aa: CASWRGTPAGELFF
d_call: NA; j_call: TRBJ1-5; v_call: TRBV4-1; clone_size: few; cdr3_nt: TGCGCCAGCAGCCAATTGTCGTTGGGCAGGGGCTACAATCAGCCCCAGCATTTT; cdr3_aa: CASSQLSLGRGYNQPQHF
d_call: TRBD2; j_call: TRBJ2-5; v_call: TRBV7-2; clone_size: NA; cdr3_nt: TGTGCCAGCAGCTTAGACGTGGCTAGCGGGAGGGGTGAGACCCAGTACTTC; cdr3_aa: CASSLDVASGRGETQYF
d_call: NA; j_call: TRBJ2-5; v_call: TRBV11-2; clone_size: few; cdr3_nt: TGTGCCAGCAGCACCCGCAGGGCCCAGTACTTC; cdr3_aa: CASSTRRAQYF
d_call: NA; j_call: TRBJ1-1; v_call: TRBV2; clone_size: few; cdr3_nt: TGTGCCAGCAGTTACGACAGGACGAACACTGAAGCTTTCTTT; cdr3_aa: CASSYDRTNTEAFF
d_call: NA; j_call: TRBJ2-7; v_call: TRBV29-1; clone_size: NA; cdr3_nt: TGCAGCGTCGCCACGACTGGCAGCTTGAACGAGCAGTACTTC; cdr3_aa: CSVATTGSLNEQYF
d_call: TRBD2; j_call: TRBJ2-2; v_call: TRBV4-1; clone_size: NA; cdr3_nt: TGCGCCAGCAGCCGTCGGACTAGCGGGAGAAGGGACACCGGGGAGCTGTTTTTT; cdr3_aa: CASSRRTSGRRDTGELFF
d_call: TRBD1; j_call: TRBJ1-3; v_call: TRBV5-5; clone_size: few; cdr3_nt: TGTGCCAGCAGCTCAACAGGGGCGTCCGGAAACACCATATATTTT; cdr3_aa: CASSSTGASGNTIYF
d_call: NA; j_call: TRBJ2-6; v_call: TRBV4-1; clone_size: NA; cdr3_nt: TGCGCCAGCAGCAAATCGACAGACTCTGGGGCCAACGTCCTGACTTTC; cdr3_aa: CASSKSTDSGANVLTF
d_call: NA; j_call: TRBJ1-1; v_call: TRBV5-1; clone_size: NA; cdr3_nt: TGCGCCAGCAGCCCCACGTGGGGGGACGCTGAAGCTTTCTTT; cdr3_aa: CASSPTWGDAEAFF
d_call: TRBD1; j_call: TRBJ1-1; v_call: TRBV29-1; clone_size: NA; cdr3_nt: TGCAGCGTTATTTCGGGACAGGGGGCTTTCTTT; cdr3_aa: CSVISGQGAFF
d_call: NA; j_call: TRBJ2-2; v_call: TRBV24-1; clone_size: NA; cdr3_nt: TGTGCCACCAGTGATTTGCATCAGGGGGGCCCCGGGGAGCTGTTTTTT; cdr3_aa: CATSDLHQGGPGELFF
d_call: TRBD1; j_call: TRBJ2-7; v_call: TRBV6-6; clone_size: NA; cdr3_nt: TGTGCCAGCAGGCGGGTCGGACAGGGGTCCTACGAGCAGTACTTC; cdr3_aa: CASRRVGQGSYEQYF
d_call: TRBD1; j_call: TRBJ1-1; v_call: TRBV7-8; clone_size: NA; cdr3_nt: TGTGCCAGCAACAAACTGAACAGGGGGCTGAACACTGAAGCTTTCTTT; cdr3_aa: CASNKLNRGLNTEAFF
d_call: NA; j_call: TRBJ1-4; v_call: TRBV7-9; clone_size: NA; cdr3_nt: TGTGCCAGCAGCTTATCAGGGTTGGGTAATGAAAAACTGTTTTTT; cdr3_aa: CASSLSGLGNEKLFF